The 24 T cell receptor beta chains below were found in one sample sequenced in a study of technical replicates of blood from several donors. Produced via immunoSEQ multiplex PCR; TCRdb's table is partial and in-frame only. The data hold 15,000 to 17,000 clones, with about nine tenths observed a single time. Sequences were obtained from PBMCs. Source of these receptors: a human donor in good health.

The genes are TRBV7-3 and TRBJ1-2; the D is unclear. This CDR3 has 14 residues. V shed 5 bases and J shed 3 bases, with 13 bases lying between them. Germline V lookup: CDR1 SGHTA, CDR2 FQGTGA. DNA of the CDR3: TGTGCCAGCAGCCCCGACGGGGTTTACTATGGCTACACCTTC. Residues: CASSPDGVYYGYTF.

This clone was detected only a few times. The V and J genes are TRBV11-3 and TRBJ2-7, with 9 bases lining up with TRBD1. The germline gives CDR1 SGHNT, CDR2 YENEEA. CDR3 size: 16 residues. V was pared by 0 bases and J by 5 bases, with 8 bases of the junction left unmatched. Here the CDR3 reads CASSLDGRQGDDEQYF. The CDR3 DNA is TGTGCCAGCAGCTTAGACGGGAGACAGGGGGACGACGAGCAGTACTTC.

This chain uses TRBV5-1 with TRBJ2-3; 11 bases line up with TRBD2. CDR1 is SGHRS and CDR2 is YFSETQ in the germline V gene. There are 18 residues in the CDR3. V was clipped by 1 base and J by 0 bases; unmatched bases: 7. CDR3 protein: CASSLSPGTSGSTDTQYF. CDR3 nucleotides: TGCGCCAGCAGCTTGTCCCCCGGGACTAGCGGTAGCACAGATACGCAGTATTTT.

The chain couples TRBV27 to TRBJ2-3; the match to TRBD2 covers 9 bases. CDR3 length: 13 amino acids. Germline CDR1 is MNHEY and CDR2 is SMNVEV (reference sequence). CDR3 residues: CVALAGGSDTQYF. CDR3 sequence (DNA): TGTGTAGCCCTGGCGGGAGGGTCAGATACGCAGTATTTT.

The V gene is TRBV25-1, the J gene TRBJ1-5, with D maybe TRBD1 (6 bases). Trimming stripped 9 bases from V and 0 bases from J, with 12 bases between. This CDR3 is built from 14 residues. The germline gives CDR1 MGHDK, CDR2 SYGVNS. Written as DNA, the CDR3 is TGTGCCAGTCAGGGGATGAATAGCAATCAGCCCCAGCATTTT. Its protein product is CASQGMNSNQPQHF.

The chain links TRBV9 to TRBJ2-7, with TRBD2 identical over 9 bases. The CDR3 has 14 amino acids. Germline lookup yields CDR1 SGDLS and CDR2 YYNGEE. J was trimmed by 3 bases and V by 4 bases; bases with no gene match: 5. CDR3 region: CASSPRTSDYEQYF. The CDR3 bases are TGTGCCAGCAGCCCCAGGACTAGCGACTACGAGCAGTACTTC.

The V and J genes are TRBV4-1 and TRBJ2-7, with 7 bases identical to TRBD2. CDR1 MGHRA and CDR2 YSYEKL come from the germline V gene. The ends lost 0 bases at V and 2 bases at J; junction bases unmatched: 16. The CDR3 totals 19 residues. The CDR3 is CASSQDHQGEIAGAYEQYF. As DNA, the CDR3 is TGCGCCAGCAGCCAAGATCATCAGGGAGAGATAGCGGGTGCCTACGAGCAGTACTTC.

V is TRBV6-6 and J is TRBJ1-2, with D tentatively TRBD1 (5 bases). The CDR3 extends over 14 amino acids. The germline V gene has CDR1 MNHNY and CDR2 SVGAGI (reference sequence). Trimming removed 5 bases at V and 6 bases at J, with 16 bases between. The CDR3 here is CASSPLRDSNGYTF. DNA of the CDR3: TGTGCCAGCAGTCCACTGCGGGACTCCAATGGCTACACCTTC.

The chain is built from TRBV9 and TRBJ1-1; TRBD1 matches at 9 bases. The trim removed 3 bases at V and 1 base at J, leaving 4 bases unmatched. This CDR3 contains 15 residues. The germline gives CDR1 SGDLS, CDR2 YYNGEE. In DNA form, the CDR3 reads TGTGCCAGCAGCGCGTTGACAGGGGGGAACACTGAAGCTTTCTTT. This gives the protein CASSALTGGNTEAFF. The entire variable domain, with the rest obtained from reference TRBV9 and TRBJ1-1, is as follows: DSGVTQTPKHLITATGQRVTLRCSPRSGDLSVYWYQQSLDQGLQFLIQYYNGEERAKGNILERFSAQQFPDLHSELNLSSLELGDSALYFCASSALTGGNTEAFFGQGTRLTVV.

J is TRBJ2-5 and V is TRBV20-1; no reliable D call. CDR3 length: 11 residues. V was clipped by 5 bases and J by 5 bases, with 9 bases between them. The germline CDR1 and CDR2 sequences are DFQATT and SNEGSKA (reference sequence). The CDR3 protein is CSALLRETQYF. CDR3 nucleotide sequence: TGCAGTGCTCTCCTGAGGGAGACCCAGTACTTC.

The chain carries TRBV27 and TRBJ2-1; 9 bases are shared with TRBD2. Germline values: CDR1 MNHEY, CDR2 SMNVEV (reference sequence). Trimming took 8 bases from V and 2 from J; bases not matched to a gene: 10. This CDR3 region has 16 residues. The CDR3 loop is CASGGLRGRAYNEQFF. CDR3 sequence (DNA): TGTGCCAGCGGGGGGCTACGCGGGAGGGCCTACAATGAGCAGTTCTTC.

V gene TRBV2 combines with J gene TRBJ2-5; weak D call: TRBD1 (5 bases). This CDR3 is 14 amino acids long. Germline CDR1 SNHLY, CDR2 FYNNEI. V lost 3 bases to trimming and J lost 4 bases, with 12 bases between them. In DNA, the CDR3 is TGTGCCAGCAGTGACAGGGTGAATGGAGAGACCCAGTACTTC. Protein: CASSDRVNGETQYF. Looking up the rest from reference TRBV2 and TRBJ2-5 gives the full variable domain: EPEVTQTPSHQVTQMGQEVILRCVPISNHLYFYWYRQILGQKVEFLVSFYNNEISEKSEIFDDQFSVERPDGSNFTLKIRSTKLEDSAMYFCASSDRVNGETQYFGPGTRLLVL.

This chain uses TRBV27 with TRBJ2-4, with 11 bases aligning to TRBD2. CDR3 length: 19 amino acids. Germline V lookup: CDR1 MNHEY, CDR2 SMNVEV (reference sequence). J was trimmed by 3 bases and V by 5 bases; bases with no gene match: 15. CDR3 bases: TGTGCCAGCAGTCTAAGACTAGCGGGAAACATTGGGGGCAAAAACATTCAGTACTTC. Residues: CASSLRLAGNIGGKNIQYF.

This chain joins TRBV7-9 and TRBJ2-1; 7 nucleotides align to TRBD2. The trim removed 1 base at V and 4 bases at J, leaving 4 bases unmatched. Germline CDR1 is SEHNR and CDR2 is FQNEAQ (reference sequence). CDR3 length equals 15 residues. CDR3 nucleotides: TGTGCCAGCAGCTTAGGGGGGACTATTTACAATGAGCAGTTCTTC. Its protein product is CASSLGGTIYNEQFF. The entire variable domain, with the rest obtained from reference TRBV7-9 and TRBJ2-1, is as follows: DTGVSQNPRHKITKRGQNVTFRCDPISEHNRLYWYRQTLGQGPEFLTYFQNEAQLEKSRLLSDRFSAERPKGSFSTLEIQRTEQGDSAMYLCASSLGGTIYNEQFFGPGTRLTVL.

J is TRBJ1-2 and V is TRBV27; D gene unclear. The CDR3 runs to 13 residues. Germline loops: CDR1 MNHEY, CDR2 SMNVEV (reference sequence). V was shortened by 7 bases and J by 4 bases, with 13 bases between the two germline ends. Written as DNA, the CDR3 is TGTGCCAGCAATCCCCGGGGTGGCTATGGCTACACCTTC. The encoded protein is CASNPRGGYGYTF.

V and J are TRBV19 and TRBJ2-3, with D possibly being TRBD2 (5 bases). Germline CDR1 is LNHDA and CDR2 is SQIVND (reference sequence). CDR3 length equals 18 residues. Trimming cost V 3 bases and J 5 bases, with 24 bases left between them. The CDR3: CASSISSDMTRRGDTQYF. The CDR3 bases are TGTGCCAGTAGTATTAGCAGCGATATGACCCGACGGGGAGATACGCAGTATTTT.

The V call is TRBV4-1, the J call TRBJ2-7; 12 bases line up with TRBD2. J was trimmed by 5 bases and V by 1 base; bases with no gene match: 3. CDR1 and CDR2 (germline): MGHRA, YSYEKL. This CDR3 comprises 15 residues. This CDR3 is CASSQGLAGENEQYF. CDR3 in DNA: TGCGCCAGCAGCCAAGGACTAGCGGGAGAAAACGAGCAGTACTTC.

The rearrangement uses TRBV7-3 and TRBJ2-7; 9 bases fit TRBD2. Looked up from germline, CDR1 is SGHTA and CDR2 is FQGTGA. The CDR3 length is 15 residues. The V segment lost 5 bases and the J segment 6 bases; nucleotides outside the gene matches: 11. In DNA form, the CDR3 reads TGTGCCAGCAGCCCCGGCGTAGCGGGAGTCGGCGAGCAGTACTTC. Protein: CASSPGVAGVGEQYF.

The CDR3 region is CAISDPQETQYF. The CDR3 coding sequence is TGTGCCATCAGTGACCCGCAAGAGACCCAGTACTTC. V and J are TRBV10-3 and TRBJ2-5, with unresolved D. V gave up 3 bases and J gave up 2 bases, with 4 bases separating them. The CDR3 has 12 residues. Germline lookup yields CDR1 ENHRY and CDR2 SYGVKD.

The chain carries TRBV6-4 and TRBJ2-1; 12 nucleotides line up with TRBD2. This CDR3 contains 16 residues. In germline, CDR1 is MRHNA, CDR2 SNTAGT. V shed 8 bases and J 6 bases; nucleotides not matched to a gene: 11. The CDR3 DNA follows: TGTGCCAGCCGAAGACTAGCGGGAGAGGGGGGCAATGAGCAGTTCTTC. Translating gives CASRRLAGEGGNEQFF.

This clone was detected once. V is TRBV30 and J is TRBJ1-5; TRBD1 agrees at 7 bases. V was clipped by 0 bases and J by 1 base; unmatched bases: 3. Germline V gene sequence: CDR1 GTSNPN, CDR2 SVGIG (reference sequence). The CDR3 loop spans 15 amino acids. CDR3 nucleotides: TGTGCCTGGAGTGTAAAGGGGGCAAGCAATCAGCCCCAGCATTTT. It encodes CAWSVKGASNQPQHF.

The chain is built from TRBV11-2 and TRBJ2-7, with D perhaps matching TRBD2 (6 bases). The CDR3 has 13 residues. Germline V CDR1 and CDR2: SGHAT, FQNNGV. V dropped 5 bases and J dropped 4 bases, with 12 bases sitting between them. The CDR3 is CASSAGSGYEQYF. CDR3 in DNA: TGTGCCAGCAGCGCGGGGAGTGGTTACGAGCAGTACTTC. The variable domain in full, completed from reference TRBV11-2 and TRBJ2-7, reads EAGVAQSPRYKIIEKRQSVAFWCNPISGHATLYWYQQILGQGPKLLIQFQNNGVVDDSQLPKDRFSAERLKGVDSTLKIQPAKLEDSAVYLCASSAGSGYEQYFGPGTRLTVT.

In DNA form, the CDR3 reads TGTGCCAGCAGCGTAGACGCGGGAGGGCCCTCCTACAATGAGCAGTTCTTC. This sequence encodes CASSVDAGGPSYNEQFF. V is TRBV9 and J is TRBJ2-1; 9 bases are a match to TRBD2. With 0 bases clipped from V and 0 bases from J, the junction kept 4 bases outside the gene matches. CDR1 and CDR2 (germline): SGDLS, YYNGEE. The CDR3 consists of 17 residues.

The chain links TRBV6-1 to TRBJ2-6; weak D call: TRBD1 (6 bases). V lost 6 bases, J lost 2 bases, and 11 bases lay in between. Germline V gives CDR1 MNHNS, CDR2 SASEGT. The CDR3 is 15 amino acids. CDR3 sequence reads: CASSATGTGANVLTF. The CDR3, as DNA: TGTGCCAGCAGCGCAACAGGGACTGGGGCCAACGTCCTGACTTTC.